The T cell receptor (beta chain) under discussion was sequenced for a study of type 1 regulatory T cells. Study summary: An in vitro protocol generated T-allo10, a Tr1-enriched, alloantigen-specific CD4 T cell product.

Concerning this clonotype: The junction and the germline gene differ at one end; a read error may be behind it.

MiXCR, applied by TCRdb to the reads, yields one record per CDR3 protein. The table has some 89,000 distinct CDR3 sequences, around a third seen once. The sequencing sample was made of CD4+ T cells, either the whole sample or a sorted fraction (not recorded which). The source of this sequence is a human donor in good health.

As DNA, the CDR3 is TGCGCCAGCAGCTTGGTTCTAGCGGGCAACACCGGGGAGCCGTTTTTT. Its protein is CASSLVLAGNTGEPFF. The gene calls are TRBV5-1 and TRBJ2-2; 8 positions agree with TRBD2. This CDR3 is 16 amino acids long. Germline values: CDR1 SGHRS, CDR2 YFSETQ.